This TCR beta chain was identified during a study of cytomegalovirus exposure and HLA in healthy donors. Study results and limitations: A list of 164 TCR beta chains associated with cytomegalovirus was given.

About this clone: Its antigen is undetermined.

Only in-frame clones appear in the TCRdb table, and some are missing; sequencing was by immunoSEQ multiplex PCR. In the table there are 250,000 or so clones, more than 75% of which are singletons. The sample taken for sequencing was PBMCs. The TCR comes from a man aged 18 to 30 in good health and CMV-seronegative.

The CDR3 region has the DNA TGTGCCAGCTCACCAGGGGTCGGGACCTACGAGCAGTACTTC. Residues: CASSPGVGTYEQYF. This sequence joins TRBV18 and TRBJ2-7, with D perhaps TRBD2 (5 bases). The CDR3 is 14 residues long. The V gene's germline CDR1 is KGHSH and CDR2 LQKENI. Trimming pared 2 bases from V and 2 bases from J, leaving 10 bases between.